Described below is a single T cell receptor (beta chain) sequence and its context. Its antigen is unknown. No qualities accompany the bases; no much larger clone lies one base away. This sample stems from a study of blood T cell repertoires in COVID-19 (dated by TCRdb to 2018 to 2021). The study in broad terms: Samples from collaborators originated in the United States, Italy and Spain and spanned both the acute and convalescent phases of COVID-19. Where available, HLA class I and class II types were obtained from metadata supplied by the sample provider rather than from assay-based typing. The dataset comprised deeply sampled blood TCRbeta repertoires from subjects exposed to, actively infected with, or recovered from COVID-19. A freely available public database, intended as a resource for researchers studying the immune response to SARS-CoV-2, is where the repertoires were released. The material from the prospective study consisted of cDNA or gDNA derived from T cells, B-cell-depleted T cells, or PBMCs. Nearly every sample came with metadata listing a de-identified subject ID, COVID-19 status, age in years and sex. Samples came from the ongoing ImmuneRACE study (first 160 participants) plus 1,254 subjects from 6 global collaborators.

The immunoSEQ Assay, a bias-controlled multiplex PCR, was used to amplify TCRbeta CDR3 regions from genomic DNA. In the paper's pipeline: Nucleated cell counts per sample were estimated from amplification of reference gene primers within the assay. To quantify the absolute abundance of each unique TCRbeta CDR3 rearrangement, sequence reads were collapsed and filtered. For each sample, productive Simpson clonality was calculated as the square root of Simpson's diversity index over productive rearrangements. The table was pulled from immuneACCESS by TCRdb, which kept in-frame rearrangements only. Such tables lose some clones; where checked, under half of the loss comes from unresolved V genes, and the rest has no known cause. V, J and clone size are taken as reported in that table, and D and trimming were inferred from the DNA itself. This sample lists over 150,000 clones; approximately 79% were detected once. The ten largest account for about 7.3% of the sample.

Spanning cysteine to phenylalanine, the CDR3 consists of 17 amino acids. Only the CDR3 region is kept as DNA, spanning 51 bases read in frame from base 1. CDR1 and CDR2 are drawn from the germline V gene: LGHNA, YSLEER. Ends trimmed: V by 6 bases, J by 2 bases; bases unmatched to a gene: 11. The research as a whole found: Clinical and demographic metadata were provided uncurated, with the amount varying by source and participant.

Enrolling through a virtual design, the prospective study's participants ranged in age from roughly 18 to 89 years and lived across approximately 25 United States geographic areas. In the prospective study, participants were assigned to cohorts based on the clinical history participants reported in a screening survey and a study questionnaire. Recovered participants in ImmuneRACE Cohort 3 were defined by two consecutive negative NP/OP PCR tests, clearance by a healthcare professional, or resolution of symptoms. In the prospective study, mobile phlebotomists collected whole blood, serum and a nasopharyngeal or oropharyngeal swab from each participant. Additional blood draws and questionnaires over an approximately 2-month period could optionally be provided by prospective study participants. Before DNA extraction, prospective study blood samples were shipped either frozen or at room temperature.

The source is a man in his fifties or sixties who had recovered from COVID-19. Material for sequencing was PBMCs or T cells enriched from blood (not recorded which). Recombination joined TRBV4-3 with TRBJ2-7; 12 bases in the middle match TRBD1. The DNA sequence follows: TGCGCCAGCAGTCCGGGACAGGGGGCGCGGGGAACCTACGAGCAGTACTTC. Its protein product is CASSPGQGARGTYEQYF.